This entry concerns a single T cell receptor (beta chain). No cognate antigen has been identified for it. No much larger clonotype is one base removed from it; base qualities were not supplied. Relative to germline, V is 0 bases shorter and J is 3 bases shorter, with 10 bases between their ends. Counted from cysteine to phenylalanine, this CDR3 has 15 amino acids. CDR3 DNA is the only sequence kept; it has 45 bases, read in frame from the first base. CDR1 MNHEY and CDR2 SMNVEV were looked up in the germline V gene (reference sequence). The data were taken from a study of T cell repertoires in ileal Crohn's disease (dated by TCRdb to between 2018 and 2021). Background for the entire study: The median duration of disease was approximately eight years, and at the time of surgery less than 40% of patients were active smokers. All patients had surgery for a complication: stricturing disease in around 61% and penetrating disease in roughly 39%. Postoperative therapy was given to about half of the patients, with thiopurines administered to fewer than 13 patients and anti-TNF agents administered to under 20 patients. Biopsies taken from the proximal margin of the surgical specimen made up the MI samples. For commercial TCRB immunosequencing, five hundred nanograms of biopsy DNA were submitted for each sample. A prospective multicentre cohort supplied the roughly 57 Crohn's disease patients whose TCR repertoires were analysed. The study ran alongside a multicentre cohort designed to identify predictors of early endoscopic recurrence after ileocolonic resection. Endoscopic postoperative recurrence was defined as a Rutgeerts score above i0. The study sequenced 150 to 200 mucosal samples from a few dozen patients, taken at several locations on the surgical specimen and at postoperative endoscopy.

General conclusions and limits of the study: A significantly higher proportion of clonal expansions was observed in active smokers at surgery than in non-smokers (about 25% vs 20%, p=0.02). More high-frequency clones were carried by sorted CD8 T cells than by CD4 T cells, suggesting that mucosal expansions were mainly CD8. Higher percentages of high-frequency clones at the time of surgery were linked to endoscopic recurrence, and every patient with clonality above 26.8% (18/57) had recurrence. Only a subgroup of patients, of unstated size, had mucosal CD4 and CD8 T cells sorted and sequenced.

The sample's time point, from its label and the paper: proximal margin of the surgical specimen (macroscopically non-inflamed). To be eligible, patients had to be adults with ileal or ileocolonic Crohn's disease and an indication for ileocolonic resection. Whole ileal mucosal biopsies were stored frozen at -80°C before DNA extraction. A TRizol-based method was used to extract genomic DNA from the frozen whole biopsies, and the DNA was quantified with a NanoDrop 2000 spectrophotometer. The method was the immunoSEQ multiplex PCR assay. Adaptive Biotechnology amplified CDR3 regions from genomic DNA with a two-step multiplex PCR that controlled for amplification bias. The first PCR used primers for every V and J gene segment; the second PCR added barcodes and Illumina adapters. CDR3 libraries were sequenced on an Illumina instrument. On the study's bioinformatics: Vendor-provided pipelines were combined with custom analysis of raw data in R/Bioconductor under R version 3.3.0. Clonality, which ranges from 0 to 1, was calculated as the inverse of the normalised Shannon entropy across all productive clones. High-frequency clones were defined as the share of the repertoire taken up by the top 100 clones, keeping only clones that passed a 95% confidence test. Repertoire diversity was measured with the Simpson index, and overlap between samples was measured with the Morisita-Horn index. This is the immuneACCESS table as TCRdb keeps it, with only in-frame sequences that have V and J called. A part of the clones is gone; compared with another copy, unresolved V genes explain less than half, and the rest is unexplained. V and J calls plus clone size are reproduced from that table; the DNA served to infer D and trimming. The sample yields roughly 3,200 clones; under 75% were counted once. The top ten clones comprise roughly 25% of the sample.

The source material was ileal tissue. The rearrangement joined TRBV27 to TRBJ2-3; TRBD2 might be the D gene, on 6 matching bases. The sequence was collected from an adult with Crohn's disease. The CDR3 protein sequence reads: CASSLSLRGTDTQYF. The nucleotide sequence is given as TGTGCCAGCAGTTTATCGTTGCGGGGTACAGATACGCAGTATTTT.